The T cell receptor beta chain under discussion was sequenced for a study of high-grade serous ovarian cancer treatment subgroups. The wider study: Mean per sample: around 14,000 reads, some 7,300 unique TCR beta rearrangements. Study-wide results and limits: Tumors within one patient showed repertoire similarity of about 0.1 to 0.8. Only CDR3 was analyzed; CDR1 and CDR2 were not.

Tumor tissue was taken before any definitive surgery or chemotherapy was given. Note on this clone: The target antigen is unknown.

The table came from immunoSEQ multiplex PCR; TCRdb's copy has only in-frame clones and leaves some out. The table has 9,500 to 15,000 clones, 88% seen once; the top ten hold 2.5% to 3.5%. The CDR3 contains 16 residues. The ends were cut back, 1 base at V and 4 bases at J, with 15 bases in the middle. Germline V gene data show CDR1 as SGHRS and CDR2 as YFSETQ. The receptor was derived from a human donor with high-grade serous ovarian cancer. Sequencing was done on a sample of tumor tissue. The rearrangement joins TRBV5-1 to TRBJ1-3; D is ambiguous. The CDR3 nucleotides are TGCGCCAGCAGCTTGCGGCAGCCTTCCTCCGGAAACACCATATATTTT. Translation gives CASSLRQPSSGNTIYF.